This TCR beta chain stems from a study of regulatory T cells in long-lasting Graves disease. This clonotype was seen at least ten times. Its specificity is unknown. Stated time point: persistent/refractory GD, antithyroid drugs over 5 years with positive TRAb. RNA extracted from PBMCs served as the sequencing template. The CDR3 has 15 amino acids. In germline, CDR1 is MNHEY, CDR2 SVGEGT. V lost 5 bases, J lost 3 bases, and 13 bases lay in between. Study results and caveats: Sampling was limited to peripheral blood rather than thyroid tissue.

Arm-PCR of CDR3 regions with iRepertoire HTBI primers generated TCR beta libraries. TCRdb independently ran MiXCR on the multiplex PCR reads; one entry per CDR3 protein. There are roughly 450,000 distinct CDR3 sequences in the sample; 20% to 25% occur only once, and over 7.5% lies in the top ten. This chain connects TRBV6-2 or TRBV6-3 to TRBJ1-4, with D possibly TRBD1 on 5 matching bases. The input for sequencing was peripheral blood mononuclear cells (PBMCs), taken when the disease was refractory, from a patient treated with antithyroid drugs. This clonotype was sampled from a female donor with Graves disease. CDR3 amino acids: CASSGRGWSNEKLFF. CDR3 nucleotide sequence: TGTGCCAGCAGTGGACGGGGGTGGTCTAATGAAAAACTGTTTTTT.